This T cell receptor (beta chain) was obtained from a study of T cell responses to AZD1222 COVID-19 vaccine (dated by TCRdb to about 2021). For the study in its entirety: A total of 230 to 250 trial participants underwent TCR sequencing, of whom some 210 received two doses of AZD1222 and about 25 received two doses of the MenACWY control vaccine. Trial participants were enrolled by age into subgroups of 18-55, 56-69 and 70-plus years, and around 150, 28 and 57 TCR-sequenced participants, respectively, were included in these subgroups.

Based on the germline V gene, the CDR1 and CDR2 sequences are SGHDT and YYEEEE. V drops 5 bases and J drops 4 bases, leaving 15 bases in between. From cysteine to phenylalanine, the CDR3 is 14 amino acids long. Just the 42-base CDR3 DNA is kept, in frame starting at base 1. General findings and caveats noted by the study authors: Most participants were white British and females outnumbered males, and the authors suggested that clonal diversity may have been underestimated. After two AZD1222 doses, both the breadth and the depth of spike-specific TCRs were significantly higher than at day 0 and than in MenACWY recipients. The 56-69-year group was small, and its depth increase did not reach significance, likely because of low power. Reportedly, close to half of the unique spike-specific TCRs recognized epitopes lying outside the regions that are mutated in the B.1.351 and B.1.1.7 variants. Because no day 14 peak-response samples were available, the repertoires could be characterized only after the peak T cell response. Only 5 to 7 AZD1222 recipients were SARS-CoV-2 seropositive at baseline, limiting conclusions about previously exposed vaccinees. Vaccine-associated CD4 TCRs spanned the whole spike protein, with dominant responses in regions 160-218 and 743-854.

Note on this clone: Its binding antigen is unknown. Base qualities are not provided; no much larger clone lies one nucleotide away.

According to the study, the label for this sample's time point signals: about 28 days (+/-7) after the second vaccine dose. Because spike-specific TCR depth and breadth did not differ between the two schedules, AZD1222 recipients who got a second dose at roughly 4 weeks were pooled with those who got a second dose at roughly 12 weeks. Vaccinee samples were obtained from the UK trials COV001 and COV002, which included a single-blind randomized controlled phase 2/3 trial of AZD1222 (ChAdOx1 nCoV-19) in healthy adults. For TCRbeta chain sequencing, PBMC samples were collected from trial participants at day 0 and at day 28 after the second dose. The CDR3 regions of human TCRbeta chains were analyzed by immunosequencing. For the original study's pipeline: TCRs in the repertoires were matched against a reference library of SARS-CoV-2-specific TCRs that had been generated with the MIRA antigen-specificity platform. Breadth was defined as the fraction of unique TCRs that were SARS-CoV-2-associated. Depth was defined as the fraction of total T cells that were SARS-CoV-2-associated. Using the MIRA data, each spike-specific TCR was mapped to the spike region that the TCR reacts to and placed in a CD4 or CD8 class. Log10-transformed breadth and depth values were compared by one-way ANOVA with Sidak's multiple comparisons tests. In TCRdb, the immuneACCESS table is reduced to in-frame sequences with V and J assigned. These tables do not hold every clone; where another copy was compared, an unresolved V gene accounts for under half, and the others remain unexplained. The D gene and trimming were derived from the DNA, and the V and J assignments and clone size from that table. The sample has fewer than 200,000 clones on record, 90% to 95% of them singletons. Of the sample, 1.7% is held by the ten largest clones.

Sequencing used peripheral blood, obtained 28 days after the second AZD1222 dose. The chain couples TRBV5-6 to TRBJ1-1, with the D gene uncertain. The clonotype originates from an adult who received the AZD1222 COVID-19 vaccine. The nucleotides are TGTGCCAGCAGTTTGATGGGGTCAGGCACTGAAGCTTTCTTT. It is translated as CASSLMGSGTEAFF.